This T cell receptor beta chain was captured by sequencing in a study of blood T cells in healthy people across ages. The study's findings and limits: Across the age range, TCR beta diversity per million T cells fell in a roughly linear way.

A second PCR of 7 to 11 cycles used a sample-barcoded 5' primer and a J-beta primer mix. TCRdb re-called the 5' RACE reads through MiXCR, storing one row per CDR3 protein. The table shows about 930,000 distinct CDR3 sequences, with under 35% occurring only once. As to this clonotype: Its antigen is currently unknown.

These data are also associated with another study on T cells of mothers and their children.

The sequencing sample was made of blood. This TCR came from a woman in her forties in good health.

CDR3: CSANREWSTEAFF. CDR3 DNA sequence: TGCAGTGCTAACAGGGAATGGAGCACTGAAGCTTTCTTT. The chain employs TRBV20-1 and TRBJ1-1, with D perhaps TRBD1 (6 bases). V lost 4 bases and J lost 4, with 13 bases in between. There are 13 residues in the CDR3. Germline CDR1 DFQATT, CDR2 SNEGSKA (reference sequence).